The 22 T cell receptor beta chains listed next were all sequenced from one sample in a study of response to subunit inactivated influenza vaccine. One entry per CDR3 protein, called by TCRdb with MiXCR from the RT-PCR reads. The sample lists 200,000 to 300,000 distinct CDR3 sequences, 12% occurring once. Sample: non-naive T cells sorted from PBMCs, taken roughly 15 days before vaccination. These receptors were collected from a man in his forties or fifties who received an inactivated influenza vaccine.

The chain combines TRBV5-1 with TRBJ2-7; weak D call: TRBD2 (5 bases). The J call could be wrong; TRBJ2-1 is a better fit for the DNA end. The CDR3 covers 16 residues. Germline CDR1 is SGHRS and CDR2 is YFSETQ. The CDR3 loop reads CASSLSVSAGGYEQFF. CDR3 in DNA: TGCGCCAGCAGCTTGTCGGTGTCTGCAGGAGGCTACGAGCAGTTCTTC.

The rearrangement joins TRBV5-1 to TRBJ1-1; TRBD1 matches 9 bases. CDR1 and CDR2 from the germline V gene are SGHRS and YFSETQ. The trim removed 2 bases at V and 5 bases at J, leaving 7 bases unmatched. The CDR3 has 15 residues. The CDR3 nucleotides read TGCGCCAGCAGCTTTTCCGGGACAGGGAGAACTGAAGCTTTCTTT. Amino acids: CASSFSGTGRTEAFF.

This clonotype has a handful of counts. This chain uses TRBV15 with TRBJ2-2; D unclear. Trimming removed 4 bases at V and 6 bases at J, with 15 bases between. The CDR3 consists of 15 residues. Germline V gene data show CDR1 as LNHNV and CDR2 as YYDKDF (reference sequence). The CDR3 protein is CATSTNTEFAGELFF. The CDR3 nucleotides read TGTGCCACCAGCACCAATACTGAGTTCGCCGGGGAGCTGTTTTTT.

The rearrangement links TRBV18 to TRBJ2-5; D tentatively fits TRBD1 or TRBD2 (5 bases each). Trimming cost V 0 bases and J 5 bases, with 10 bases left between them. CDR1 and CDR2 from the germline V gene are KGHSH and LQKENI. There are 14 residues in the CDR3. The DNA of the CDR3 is TGTGCCAGCTCACCACCGGGACGGAGGGAGACCCAGTACTTC. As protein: CASSPPGRRETQYF.

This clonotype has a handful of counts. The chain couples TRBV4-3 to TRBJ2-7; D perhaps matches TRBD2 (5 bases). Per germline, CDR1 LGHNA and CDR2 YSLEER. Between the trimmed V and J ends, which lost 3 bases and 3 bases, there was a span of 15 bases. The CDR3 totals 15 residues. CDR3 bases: TGCGCCAGCAGCCAGGAGGCCGCAGAATACTACGAGCAGTACTTC. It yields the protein CASSQEAAEYYEQYF.

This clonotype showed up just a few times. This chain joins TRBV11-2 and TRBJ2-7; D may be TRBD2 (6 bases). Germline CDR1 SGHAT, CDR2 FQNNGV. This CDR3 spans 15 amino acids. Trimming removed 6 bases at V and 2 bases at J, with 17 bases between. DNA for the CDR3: TGTGCCAGCAGGCCCCGGAGCGGGCAGGCCTACGAGCAGTACTTC. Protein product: CASRPRSGQAYEQYF.

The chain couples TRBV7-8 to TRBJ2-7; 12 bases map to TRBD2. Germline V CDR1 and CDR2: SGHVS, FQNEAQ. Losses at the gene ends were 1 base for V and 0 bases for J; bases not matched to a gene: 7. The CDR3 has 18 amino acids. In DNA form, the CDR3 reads TGTGCCAGCAGCTTAGGTTTCGGGACTAGCGGGTCCTCCTACGAGCAGTACTTC. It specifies CASSLGFGTSGSSYEQYF.

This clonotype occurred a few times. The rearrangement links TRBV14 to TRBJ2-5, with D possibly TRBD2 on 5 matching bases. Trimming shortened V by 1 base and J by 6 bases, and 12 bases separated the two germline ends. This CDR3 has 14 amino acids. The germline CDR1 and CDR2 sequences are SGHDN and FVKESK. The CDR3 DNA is TGTGCCAGCAGCCAAGTTTTCGGGGAAAAGACCCAGTACTTC. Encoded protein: CASSQVFGEKTQYF.

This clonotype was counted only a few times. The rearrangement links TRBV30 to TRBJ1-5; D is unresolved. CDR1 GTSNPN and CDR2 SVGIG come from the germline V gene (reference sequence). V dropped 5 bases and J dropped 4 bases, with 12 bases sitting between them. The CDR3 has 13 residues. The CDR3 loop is CAWESGQNQPQHF. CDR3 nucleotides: TGTGCCTGGGAAAGTGGCCAGAATCAGCCCCAGCATTTT.

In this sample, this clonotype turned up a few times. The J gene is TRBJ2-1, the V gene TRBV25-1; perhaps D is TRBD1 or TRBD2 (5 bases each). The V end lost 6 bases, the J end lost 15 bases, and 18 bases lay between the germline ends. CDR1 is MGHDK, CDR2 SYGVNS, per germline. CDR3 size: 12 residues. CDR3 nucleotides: TGTGCCAGCAGCTCCATGGGGGTCATCTGGTTCTTC. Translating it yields CASSSMGVIWFF.

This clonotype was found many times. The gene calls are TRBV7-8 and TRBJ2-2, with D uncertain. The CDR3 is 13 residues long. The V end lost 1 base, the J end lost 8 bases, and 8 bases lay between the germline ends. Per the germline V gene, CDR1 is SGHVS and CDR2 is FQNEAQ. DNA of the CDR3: TGTGCCAGCAGCTTAGTTCGGCTGGGGGAGCTGTTTTTT. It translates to CASSLVRLGELFF.

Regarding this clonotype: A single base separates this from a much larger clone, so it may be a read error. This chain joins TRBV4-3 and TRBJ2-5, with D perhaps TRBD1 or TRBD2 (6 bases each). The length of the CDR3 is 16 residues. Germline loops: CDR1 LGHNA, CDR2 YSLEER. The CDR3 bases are TGCGCCAGCAGACAAGCCTCCCCGGGGGCGCAAGAGACCCAGTACTTC. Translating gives CASRQASPGAQETQYF.

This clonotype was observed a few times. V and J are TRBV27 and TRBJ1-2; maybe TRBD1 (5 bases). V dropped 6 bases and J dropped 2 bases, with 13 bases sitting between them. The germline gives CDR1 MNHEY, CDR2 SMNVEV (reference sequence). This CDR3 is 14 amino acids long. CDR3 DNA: TGTGCCAGCAGATCCGGGACGGGAAACTATGGCTACACCTTC. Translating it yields CASRSGTGNYGYTF.

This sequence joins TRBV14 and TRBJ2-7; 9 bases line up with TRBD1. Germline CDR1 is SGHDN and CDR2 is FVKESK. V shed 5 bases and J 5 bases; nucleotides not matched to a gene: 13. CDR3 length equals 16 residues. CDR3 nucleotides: TGTGCCAGCAGCTCCCGGCCGGGACAGGGTTTCCACGAGCAGTACTTC. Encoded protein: CASSSRPGQGFHEQYF. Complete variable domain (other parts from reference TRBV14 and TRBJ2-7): EAGVTQFPSHSVIEKGQTVTLRCDPISGHDNLYWYRRVMGKEIKFLLHFVKESKQDESGMPNNRFLAERTGGTYSTLKVQPAELEDSGVYFCASSSRPGQGFHEQYFGPGTRLTVT.

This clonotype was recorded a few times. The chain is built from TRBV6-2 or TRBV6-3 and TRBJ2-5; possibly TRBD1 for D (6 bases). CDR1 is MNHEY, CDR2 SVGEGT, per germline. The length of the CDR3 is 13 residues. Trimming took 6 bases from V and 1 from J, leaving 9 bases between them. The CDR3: CASRKDSQETQYF. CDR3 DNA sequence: TGTGCCAGCAGAAAGGACAGCCAAGAGACCCAGTACTTC.

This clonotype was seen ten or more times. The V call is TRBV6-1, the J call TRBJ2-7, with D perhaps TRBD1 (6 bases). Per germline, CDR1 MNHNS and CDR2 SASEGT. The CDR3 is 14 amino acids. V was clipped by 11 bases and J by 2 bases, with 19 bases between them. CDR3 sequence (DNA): TGTGCCTTCAGCGATACAGGGAACGCCTACGAGCAGTACTTC. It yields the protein CAFSDTGNAYEQYF.

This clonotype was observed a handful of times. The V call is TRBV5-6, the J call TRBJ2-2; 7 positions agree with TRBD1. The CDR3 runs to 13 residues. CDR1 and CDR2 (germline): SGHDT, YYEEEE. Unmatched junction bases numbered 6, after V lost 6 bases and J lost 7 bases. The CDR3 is CASTQGVNGELFF. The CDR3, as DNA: TGTGCCAGCACCCAGGGGGTTAACGGGGAGCTGTTTTTT. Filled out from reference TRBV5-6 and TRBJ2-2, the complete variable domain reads DAGVTQSPTHLIKTRGQQVTLRCSPKSGHDTVSWYQQALGQGPQFIFQYYEEEERQRGNFPDRFSGHQFPNYSSELNVNALLLGDSALYLCASTQGVNGELFFGEGSRLTVL.

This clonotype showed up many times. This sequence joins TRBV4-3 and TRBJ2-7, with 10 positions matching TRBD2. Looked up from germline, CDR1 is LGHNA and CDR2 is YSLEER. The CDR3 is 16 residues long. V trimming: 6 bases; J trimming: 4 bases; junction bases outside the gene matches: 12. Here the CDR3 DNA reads TGCGCCAGCAGTCTGAGCGGGGCTAGCGGGAGATACGAGCAGTACTTC. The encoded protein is CASSLSGASGRYEQYF.

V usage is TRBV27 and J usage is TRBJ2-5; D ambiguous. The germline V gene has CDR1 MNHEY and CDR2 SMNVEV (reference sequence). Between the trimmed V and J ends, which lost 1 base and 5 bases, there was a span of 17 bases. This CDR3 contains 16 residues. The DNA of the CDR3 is TGTGCCAGCAGTTTATACGGCAGACCCCAAGATGAGACCCAGTACTTC. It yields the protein CASSLYGRPQDETQYF.

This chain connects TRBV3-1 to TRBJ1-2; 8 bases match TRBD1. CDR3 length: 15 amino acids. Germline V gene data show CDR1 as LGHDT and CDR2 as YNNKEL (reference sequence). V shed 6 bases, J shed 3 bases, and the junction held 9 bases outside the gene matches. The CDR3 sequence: CASSPRDRNYYGYTF. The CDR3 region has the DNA TGTGCCAGCAGTCCCCGGGACAGGAATTACTATGGCTACACCTTC.

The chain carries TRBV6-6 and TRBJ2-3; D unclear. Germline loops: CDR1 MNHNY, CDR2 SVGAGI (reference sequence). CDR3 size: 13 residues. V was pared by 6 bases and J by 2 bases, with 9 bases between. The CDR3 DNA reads TGTGCCAGCAGGTTAGCACACACAGATACGCAGTATTTT. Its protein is CASRLAHTDTQYF.

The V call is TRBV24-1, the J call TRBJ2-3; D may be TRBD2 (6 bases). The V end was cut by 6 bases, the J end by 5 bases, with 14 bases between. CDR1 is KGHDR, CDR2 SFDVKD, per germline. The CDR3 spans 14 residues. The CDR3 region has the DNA TGTGCCACCAGTTTTGGCGGGATAGGAGATACGCAGTATTTT. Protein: CATSFGGIGDTQYF.